The sample holds a few counts of the clone carrying this T cell receptor beta chain. Its antigen is not known. The V end lost 5 bases, the J end lost 3 bases, and 17 bases lay between the germline ends. The CDR3 sequence is 16 residues long. Germline CDR1 SNHLY, CDR2 FYNNEI. TCRdb's copy holds only in-frame clones and misses some; the assay was immunoSEQ multiplex PCR. The sample records hundreds of thousands of clones, about four fifths being singletons. This record comes from a study of Tregs in tolerant kidney transplant recipients. Study-level results: Biological reproducibility was not directly addressed in this study. Findings come from small patient numbers and require larger validation.

Unstimulated Tregs (CD4+CD25+CD127-) and CD4+CD25- non-Tregs were sorted from PBMCs. The chain carries TRBV2 and TRBJ1-5; no clear D. The receptor was isolated from a human donor in good health. The material sequenced was CD4+ T cells from blood. The DNA for the CDR3 is TGTGCCAGCAGTCGGGGAGATACTCATAACAATCAGCCCCAGCATTTT. Encoded protein: CASSRGDTHNNQPQHF. Variable domain in full (rest from reference TRBV2 and TRBJ1-5): EPEVTQTPSHQVTQMGQEVILRCVPISNHLYFYWYRQILGQKVEFLVSFYNNEISEKSEIFDDQFSVERPDGSNFTLKIRSTKLEDSAMYFCASSRGDTHNNQPQHFGDGTRLSIL.